A single sample is the source of the 13 T cell receptor beta chains below, sequenced in a study of cytomegalovirus exposure and HLA in healthy donors. PCR employed 60 Vbeta and 13 Jbeta primers. Assay: immunoSEQ multiplex PCR; the TCRdb copy retains only in-frame clones and omits some. This repertoire includes more than 45,000 clones. Source material: PBMCs. These receptors all come from a woman aged 30 to 39 in good health and CMV-seropositive.

The chain couples TRBV2 to TRBJ1-1; D is perhaps TRBD1 (5 bases). The CDR3 sequence is 13 residues long. The germline gives CDR1 SNHLY, CDR2 FYNNEI. V gave up 6 bases and J gave up 1 base, with 9 bases separating them. CDR3 amino acids: CASRKDTNTEAFF. In DNA, the CDR3 is TGTGCCAGCAGGAAGGACACGAACACTGAAGCTTTCTTT.

The genes are TRBV19 and TRBJ2-7, with D perhaps TRBD1 (7 bases). V was shortened by 4 bases and J by 1 base, with 11 bases between the two germline ends. The CDR3 length is 14 residues. CDR1 and CDR2 from the germline V gene are LNHDA and SQIVND (reference sequence). Written as DNA, the CDR3 is TGTGCCAGTAGTAGGCAGGGGGGATCCTACGAGCAGTACTTC. Translation: CASSRQGGSYEQYF.

A word on this clone: In the same sample, other DNA sequences code for this CDR3. This chain joins TRBV5-1 and TRBJ2-7; 7 bases are shared with TRBD2. The germline V gene has CDR1 SGHRS and CDR2 YFSETQ. The CDR3 covers 13 residues. The junction had 7 bases not matched to a gene; V was cut back by 3 bases and J by 7 bases. CDR3 sequence: CASSSREAPEQYF. The CDR3 coding sequence is TGCGCCAGCAGCTCACGGGAGGCACCGGAGCAGTACTTC.

The V call is TRBV7-9, the J call TRBJ1-5, with D possibly matching TRBD1 (6 bases). V lost 0 bases and J lost 0, with 12 bases in between. This CDR3 is 17 amino acids long. Germline V CDR1 and CDR2: SEHNR, FQNEAQ (reference sequence). The chain's CDR3 is CASSLARGAYSNQPQHF. The CDR3 DNA sequence: TGTGCCAGCAGCTTAGCGCGGGGGGCTTATAGCAATCAGCCCCAGCATTTT.

The V and J genes are TRBV5-1 and TRBJ2-1; possible D gene TRBD2, 6 bases. The length of the CDR3 is 12 residues. CDR1 SGHRS and CDR2 YFSETQ come from the germline V gene. V shed 2 bases and J shed 14 bases, with 14 bases lying between them. The CDR3 here is CASSFSGGGEFF. The CDR3, as DNA: TGCGCCAGCAGCTTTAGCGGCGGCGGAGAGTTCTTC.

The rearrangement uses TRBV10-3 and TRBJ1-2; a weak D match, TRBD1 (6 bases). CDR1 is ENHRY, CDR2 SYGVKD, per germline. CDR3 length: 17 amino acids. The V end was cut by 7 bases, the J end by 2 bases, with 23 bases between. Here the CDR3 reads CAINALDTGTNNYGYTF. CDR3 in DNA: TGTGCCATCAATGCCCTTGACACCGGGACAAACAACTATGGCTACACCTTC.

The chain is built from TRBV9 and TRBJ2-7; TRBD2 matches at 7 bases. J gave up 5 bases and V 4 bases, and 9 bases lay outside the gene matches. The V gene's germline CDR1 is SGDLS and CDR2 YYNGEE. The CDR3 has 14 amino acids. CDR3 residues: CASSPVERGHEQYF. CDR3 DNA: TGTGCCAGCAGCCCCGTGGAGCGGGGCCACGAGCAGTACTTC.

This chain connects TRBV19 to TRBJ1-3, with 8 nucleotides matching TRBD1. Germline V CDR1 and CDR2: LNHDA, SQIVND (reference sequence). The CDR3 totals 17 residues. Losses at the gene ends were 4 bases for V and 0 bases for J; bases not matched to a gene: 8. CDR3 protein: CASSNLRDRTSGNTIYF. The CDR3 DNA sequence: TGTGCCAGTAGTAATTTGAGGGACAGGACCTCTGGAAACACCATATATTTT.

The J gene is TRBJ2-5, the V gene TRBV29-1; tentative D call: TRBD2 (8 bases). Germline V gene data show CDR1 as SQVTM and CDR2 as ANQGSEA. The V and J ends lost 7 bases and 1 base respectively, with 13 bases between them. The CDR3 contains 13 residues. The DNA of the CDR3 is TGCAGCGGCGGGGGGACAGTCCAAGAGACCCAGTACTTC. Its translation is CSGGGTVQETQYF.

The chain has TRBV6-5 and TRBJ1-1; D unresolved. V was cut by 2 bases and J by 8 bases, with 12 bases left in between. Germline values: CDR1 MNHEY, CDR2 SVGAGI. CDR3 size: 13 residues. In nucleotides, the CDR3 is TGTGCCAGCAGTTACCCAGGCACTGGAGAAGCTTTCTTT. Protein sequence: CASSYPGTGEAFF.

The chain couples TRBV5-1 to TRBJ2-3; D gene ambiguous. Trimming stripped 0 bases from V and 3 bases from J, with 11 bases between. The V gene's germline CDR1 is SGHRS and CDR2 YFSETQ. CDR3 length: 15 residues. The CDR3 nucleotides read TGCGCCAGCAGCTTGGCCGTGGGCAAGACAGATACGCAGTATTTT. Amino acids: CASSLAVGKTDTQYF.

The chain recombines TRBV6-6 with TRBJ2-7, with 12 bases matching TRBD1. CDR1 and CDR2 from the germline V gene are MNHNY and SVGAGI (reference sequence). J was trimmed by 7 bases and V by 2 bases; bases with no gene match: 6. This CDR3 has 15 residues. The CDR3 is CASSYPGQGAREQYF. In nucleotides, the CDR3 is TGTGCCAGCAGTTACCCGGGACAGGGGGCGAGAGAGCAGTACTTC.

The chain recombines TRBV29-1 with TRBJ2-1; TRBD1 is a possible D gene (7 bases). The CDR3 loop spans 15 amino acids. Deletions cut 6 bases from V and 8 bases from J, with 23 bases between. Germline V CDR1 and CDR2: SQVTM, ANQGSEA. The CDR3 protein is CSVAHGSGGGDEQFF. The CDR3 DNA reads TGCAGCGTGGCACATGGATCAGGGGGAGGCGATGAGCAGTTCTTC.